The T cell receptor beta chain under discussion was sequenced for a study of human T cells and chemical hapten exposure. General observations from the study: The number of TCRs above 1 in 1000 frequency did not change after DPC sensitization.

The CDR3 has 14 residues. The V gene end was trimmed by 6 bases and the J gene end by 4 bases; junction bases not matched to a gene: 7. CDR1 and CDR2 from the germline V gene are MDHEN and SYDVKM. The study extracted total RNA from unfractionated whole blood. This clonotype was recorded at least ten times. Its antigen is still unknown. Individual cDNA molecules had unique molecular identifiers attached to them by the library. As processed by the authors: A typical sample had 95,000 to 100,000 TCRs, with about 20,000 to 690,600 overall. MiXCR, run by TCRdb on the 5' RACE reads, gives a single entry per CDR3 protein. The V and J calls were determined by TCRdb, not by the authors. The sample contains some 150,000 distinct CDR3 sequences, approximately 4% of which appear only once.

The TCR was taken from a female donor in good health. The rearrangement joins TRBV28 to TRBJ2-7, with 9 nucleotides matching TRBD2. CDR3 nucleotide sequence: TGTGCCAGCAGCAGGACTAGCGCGGTTTACGAGCAGTACTTC. It yields the protein CASSRTSAVYEQYF. Full variable domain (outside the CDR3, taken from reference TRBV28 and TRBJ2-7): DVKVTQSSRYLVKRTGEKVFLECVQDMDHENMFWYRQDPGLGLRLIYFSYDVKMKEKGDIPEGYSVSREKKERFSLILESASTNQTSMYLCASSRTSAVYEQYFGPGTRLTVT.